This paragraph reports one T cell receptor beta chain. Its antigen remains unknown. This sample is drawn from a study of OX40 agonist ivuxolimab in advanced cancers. Study as a whole: A history of anti-PD-1, anti-PD-L1 or anti-CTLA-4 therapy was acceptable, and more than 30% had some.

General study findings and limits: Both CD4+ and CD8+ T cell populations in blood had undergone clonal expansion by week 6 at 0.1 to 3.0 mg/kg.

V shed 0 bases, J shed 6 bases, and the junction held 4 bases outside the gene matches. Germline CDR1 and CDR2: SGHNT and YENEEA. CDR3 size: 16 residues. The repertoire was sequenced with immunoSEQ multiplex PCR; TCRdb's copy has only in-frame clones and lacks some. The sample has some 150,000 clones; about 93% are singletons. The receptor was isolated from an adult with an advanced solid tumor such as melanoma, head and neck, liver or kidney cancer. V is TRBV11-3 and J is TRBJ2-1, with TRBD2 identical over 11 bases. Material: CD4+ or CD8+ T cells sorted from blood, obtained in a trial of the OX40 agonist ivuxolimab. DNA of the CDR3: TGTGCCAGCAGCTTAGATGGTAGCGGGGGGGGCAATGAGCAGTTCTTC. This sequence encodes CASSLDGSGGGNEQFF.